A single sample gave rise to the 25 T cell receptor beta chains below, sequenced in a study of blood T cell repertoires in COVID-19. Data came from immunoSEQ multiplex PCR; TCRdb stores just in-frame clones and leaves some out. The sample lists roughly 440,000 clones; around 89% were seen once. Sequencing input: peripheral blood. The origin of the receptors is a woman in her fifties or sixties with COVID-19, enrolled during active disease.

Written as DNA, the CDR3 is TGTGCCAGTAATCCTGGGGAAAGGGGGTACTATGGCTACACCTTC. It translates to CASNPGERGYYGYTF. The chain joins TRBV28 to TRBJ1-2, with TRBD1 as a possible D gene (6 bases). CDR1 and CDR2 from the germline V gene are MDHEN and SYDVKM. Trimming took off 9 bases at V and 3 bases at J, with 20 bases between the two ends. CDR3 length equals 15 residues.

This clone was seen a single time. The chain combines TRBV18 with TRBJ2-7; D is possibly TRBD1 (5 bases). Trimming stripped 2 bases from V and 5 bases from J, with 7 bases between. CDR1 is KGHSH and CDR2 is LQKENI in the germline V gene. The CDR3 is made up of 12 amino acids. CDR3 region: CASSPSRDEQYF. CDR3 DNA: TGTGCCAGCTCACCATCCAGGGACGAGCAGTACTTC.

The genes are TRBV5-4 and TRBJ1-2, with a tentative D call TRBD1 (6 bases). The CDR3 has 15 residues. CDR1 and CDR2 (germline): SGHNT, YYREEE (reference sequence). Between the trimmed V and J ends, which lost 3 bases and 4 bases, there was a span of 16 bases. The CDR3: CASSSRKDSPYGYTF. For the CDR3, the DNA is TGTGCCAGCAGCTCACGCAAGGACAGCCCCTATGGCTACACCTTC.

CDR3 in DNA: TGTGCCAGCAGCCATAGCTGGGTAGGACTCCCCTACGAGCAGTACTTC. Protein sequence: CASSHSWVGLPYEQYF. The chain uses TRBV14 and TRBJ2-7, with D tentatively TRBD2 (5 bases). Germline V gene lookup returns CDR1 SGHDN and CDR2 FVKESK. The CDR3 is 16 amino acids. The V end lost 3 bases, the J end lost 2 bases, and 17 bases lay between the germline ends.

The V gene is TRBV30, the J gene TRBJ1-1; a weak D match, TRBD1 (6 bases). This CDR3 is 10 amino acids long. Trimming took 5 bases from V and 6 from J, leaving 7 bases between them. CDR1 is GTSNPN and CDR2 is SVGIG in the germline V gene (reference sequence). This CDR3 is CAWEGAEAFF. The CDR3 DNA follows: TGTGCCTGGGAGGGGGCTGAAGCTTTCTTT.

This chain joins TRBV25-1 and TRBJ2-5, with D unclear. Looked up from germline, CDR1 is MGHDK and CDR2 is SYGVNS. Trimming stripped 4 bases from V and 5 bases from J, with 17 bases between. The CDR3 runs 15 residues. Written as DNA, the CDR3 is TGTGCCAGCAGTGCCGTGGTCCCCGCGTGGGAGACCCAGTACTTC. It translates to CASSAVVPAWETQYF.

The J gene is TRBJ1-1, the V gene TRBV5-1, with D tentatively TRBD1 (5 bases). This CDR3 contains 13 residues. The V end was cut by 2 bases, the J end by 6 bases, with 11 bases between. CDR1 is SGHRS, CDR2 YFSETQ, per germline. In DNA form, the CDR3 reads TGCGCCAGCAGCTTCAATCAGGGCTCTGAAGCTTTCTTT. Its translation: CASSFNQGSEAFF.

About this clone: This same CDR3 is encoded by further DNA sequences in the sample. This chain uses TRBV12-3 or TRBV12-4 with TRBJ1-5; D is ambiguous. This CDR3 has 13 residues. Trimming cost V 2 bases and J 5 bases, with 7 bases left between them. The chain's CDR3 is CASSLSGDQPQHF. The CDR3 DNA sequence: TGTGCCAGCAGTTTAAGCGGGGATCAGCCCCAGCATTTT.

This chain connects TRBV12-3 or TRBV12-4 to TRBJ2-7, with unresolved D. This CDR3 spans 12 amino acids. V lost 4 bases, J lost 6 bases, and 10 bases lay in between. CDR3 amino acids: CASSSPSREQYF. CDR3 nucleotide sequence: TGTGCCAGCAGTTCCCCCAGTCGCGAGCAGTACTTC.

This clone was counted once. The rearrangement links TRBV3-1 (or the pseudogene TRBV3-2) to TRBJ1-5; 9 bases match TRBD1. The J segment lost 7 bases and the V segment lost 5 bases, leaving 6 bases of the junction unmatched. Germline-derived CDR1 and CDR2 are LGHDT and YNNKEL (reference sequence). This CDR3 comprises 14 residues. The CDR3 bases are TGTGCCAGCAGCTTGGGACAGGGAAGGCAGCCCCAGCATTTT. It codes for CASSLGQGRQPQHF.

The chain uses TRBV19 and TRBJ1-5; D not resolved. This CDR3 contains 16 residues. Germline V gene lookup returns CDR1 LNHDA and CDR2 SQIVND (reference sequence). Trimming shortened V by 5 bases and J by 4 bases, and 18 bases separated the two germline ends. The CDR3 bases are TGTGCCAGTAGTCCGGGGAGGGCTCCCCTTAATCAGCCCCAGCATTTT. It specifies CASSPGRAPLNQPQHF.

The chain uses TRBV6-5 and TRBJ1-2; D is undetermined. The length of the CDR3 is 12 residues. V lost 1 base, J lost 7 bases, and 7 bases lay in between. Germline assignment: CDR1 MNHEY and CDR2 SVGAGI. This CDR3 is CASSYLGVGYTF. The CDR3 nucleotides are TGTGCCAGCAGTTACTTGGGAGTTGGCTACACCTTC.

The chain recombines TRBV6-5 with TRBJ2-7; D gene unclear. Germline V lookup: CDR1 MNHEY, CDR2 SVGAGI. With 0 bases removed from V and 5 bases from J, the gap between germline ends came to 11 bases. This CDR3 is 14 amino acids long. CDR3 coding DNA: TGTGCCAGCAGTTACTCTCGTGGTGCGAACGAGCAGTACTTC. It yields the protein CASSYSRGANEQYF.

For the CDR3, the DNA is TGTGCCAGCAGCGCGGACAGTTGGGGGTATGGCTACACCTTC. Residues: CASSADSWGYGYTF. The V gene is TRBV3-1 (or the pseudogene TRBV3-2), the J gene TRBJ1-2; D might be TRBD1 (6 bases). From germline, CDR1 is LGHDT and CDR2 YNNKEL (reference sequence). There are 14 residues in the CDR3. Deletions cut 5 bases from V and 5 bases from J, with 15 bases between.

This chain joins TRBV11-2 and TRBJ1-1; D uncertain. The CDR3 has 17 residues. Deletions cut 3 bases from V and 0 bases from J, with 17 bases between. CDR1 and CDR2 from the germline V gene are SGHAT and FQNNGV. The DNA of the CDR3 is TGTGCCAGCAGCTTTCGAACGGCAGTCGACATGAACACTGAAGCTTTCTTT. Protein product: CASSFRTAVDMNTEAFF.

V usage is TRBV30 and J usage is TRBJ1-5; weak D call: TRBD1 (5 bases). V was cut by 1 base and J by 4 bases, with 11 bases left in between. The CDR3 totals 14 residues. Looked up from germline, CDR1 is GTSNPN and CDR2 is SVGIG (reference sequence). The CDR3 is CAWSEAGRNQPQHF. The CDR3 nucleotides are TGTGCCTGGAGTGAGGCAGGGCGTAATCAGCCCCAGCATTTT. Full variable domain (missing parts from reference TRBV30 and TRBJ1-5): SQTIHQWPATLVQPVGSPLSLECTVEGTSNPNLYWYRQAAGRGLQLLFYSVGIGQISSEVPQNLSASRPQDRQFILSSKKLLLSDSGFYLCAWSEAGRNQPQHFGDGTRLSIL.

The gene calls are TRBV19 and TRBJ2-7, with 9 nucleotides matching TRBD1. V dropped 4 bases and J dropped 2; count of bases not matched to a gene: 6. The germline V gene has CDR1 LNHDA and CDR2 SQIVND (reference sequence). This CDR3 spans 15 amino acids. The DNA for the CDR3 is TGTGCCAGTAGTACCCGACAGGGGGGAGCCTACGAGCAGTACTTC. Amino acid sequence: CASSTRQGGAYEQYF. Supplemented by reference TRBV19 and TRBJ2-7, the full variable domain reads DGGITQSPKYLFRKEGQNVTLSCEQNLNHDAMYWYRQDPGQGLRLIYYSQIVNDFQKGDIAEGYSVSREKKESFPLTVTSAQKNPTAFYLCASSTRQGGAYEQYFGPGTRLTVT.

The CDR3 sequence is CASSLAVGGARGYTF. The CDR3 coding sequence is TGTGCCAGCAGCTTAGCGGTTGGGGGGGCGCGTGGCTACACCTTC. The chain has TRBV7-8 and TRBJ1-2; D possibly corresponds to TRBD1 (6 bases). V was shortened by 0 bases and J by 7 bases, with 15 bases between the two germline ends. Germline CDR1 SGHVS, CDR2 FQNEAQ. The CDR3 contains 15 residues.

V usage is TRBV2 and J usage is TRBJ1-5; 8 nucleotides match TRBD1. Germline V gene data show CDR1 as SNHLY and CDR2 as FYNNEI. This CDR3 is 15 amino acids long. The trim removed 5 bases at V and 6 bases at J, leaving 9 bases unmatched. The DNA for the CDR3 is TGTGCCAGCAGTAAAGACAGGGGTAGGGGTCAGCCCCAGCATTTT. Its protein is CASSKDRGRGQPQHF.

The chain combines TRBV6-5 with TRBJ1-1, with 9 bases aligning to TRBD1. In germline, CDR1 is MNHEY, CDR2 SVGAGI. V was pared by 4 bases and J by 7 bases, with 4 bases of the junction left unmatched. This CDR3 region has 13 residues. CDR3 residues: CASSWEGQGEAFF. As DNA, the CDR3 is TGTGCCAGCAGTTGGGAGGGACAGGGTGAAGCTTTCTTT.

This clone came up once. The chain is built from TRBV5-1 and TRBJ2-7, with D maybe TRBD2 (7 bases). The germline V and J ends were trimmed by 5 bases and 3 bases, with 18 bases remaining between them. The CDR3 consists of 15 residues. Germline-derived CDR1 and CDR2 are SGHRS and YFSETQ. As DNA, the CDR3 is TGCGCCAGCAGGCCCCCCGGGGGGCTTTACTACGAGCAGTACTTC. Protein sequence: CASRPPGGLYYEQYF.

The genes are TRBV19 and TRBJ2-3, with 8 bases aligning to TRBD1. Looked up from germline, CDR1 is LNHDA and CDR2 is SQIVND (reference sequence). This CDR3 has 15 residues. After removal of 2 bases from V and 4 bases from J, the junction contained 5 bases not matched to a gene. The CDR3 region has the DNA TGTGCCAGTAGTATATTCAGGGGGCAATCAGATACGCAGTATTTT. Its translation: CASSIFRGQSDTQYF.

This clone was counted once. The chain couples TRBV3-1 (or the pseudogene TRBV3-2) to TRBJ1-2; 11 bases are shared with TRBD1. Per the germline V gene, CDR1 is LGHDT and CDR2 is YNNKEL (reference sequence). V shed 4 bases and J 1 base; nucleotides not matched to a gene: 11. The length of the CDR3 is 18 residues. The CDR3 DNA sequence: TGTGCCAGCAGCCTAAGAGCTAGAGGGACAGGGGGTAACTATGGCTACACCTTC. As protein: CASSLRARGTGGNYGYTF.

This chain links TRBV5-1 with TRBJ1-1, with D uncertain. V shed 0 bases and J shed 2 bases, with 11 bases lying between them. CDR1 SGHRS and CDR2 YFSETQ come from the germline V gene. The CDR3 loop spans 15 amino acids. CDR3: CASSLAISGNTEAFF. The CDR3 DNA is TGCGCCAGCAGCTTGGCCATTTCCGGTAACACTGAAGCTTTCTTT.

The CDR3 here is CASSIAGISGNTIYF. The CDR3 DNA reads as TGTGCCAGTAGTATAGCGGGAATCTCTGGAAACACCATATATTTT. The chain has TRBV19 and TRBJ1-3; the D is unclear. CDR1 is LNHDA and CDR2 is SQIVND in the germline V gene (reference sequence). The V and J ends lost 1 base and 0 bases respectively, with 7 bases between them. This CDR3 contains 15 residues. The variable domain in full, completed from reference TRBV19 and TRBJ1-3, reads DGGITQSPKYLFRKEGQNVTLSCEQNLNHDAMYWYRQDPGQGLRLIYYSQIVNDFQKGDIAEGYSVSREKKESFPLTVTSAQKNPTAFYLCASSIAGISGNTIYFGEGSWLTVV.